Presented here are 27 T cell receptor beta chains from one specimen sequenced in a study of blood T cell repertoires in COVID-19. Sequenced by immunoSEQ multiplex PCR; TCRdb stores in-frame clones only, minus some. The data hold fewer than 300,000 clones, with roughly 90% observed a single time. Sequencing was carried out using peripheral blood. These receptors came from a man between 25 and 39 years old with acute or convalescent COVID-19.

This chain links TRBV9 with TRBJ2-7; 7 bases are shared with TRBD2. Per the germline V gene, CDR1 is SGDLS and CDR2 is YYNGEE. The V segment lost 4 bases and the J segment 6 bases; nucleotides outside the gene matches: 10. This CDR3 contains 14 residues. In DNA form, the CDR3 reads TGTGCCAGCAGCCCAGGGAGGGACCTCGGCGAGCAGTACTTC. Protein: CASSPGRDLGEQYF.

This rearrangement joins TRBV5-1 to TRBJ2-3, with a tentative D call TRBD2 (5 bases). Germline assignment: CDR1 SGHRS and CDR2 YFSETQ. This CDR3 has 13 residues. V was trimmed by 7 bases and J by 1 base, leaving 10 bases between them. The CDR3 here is CASGRYGTDTQYF. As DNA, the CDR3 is TGCGCCAGCGGGAGATACGGCACAGATACGCAGTATTTT.

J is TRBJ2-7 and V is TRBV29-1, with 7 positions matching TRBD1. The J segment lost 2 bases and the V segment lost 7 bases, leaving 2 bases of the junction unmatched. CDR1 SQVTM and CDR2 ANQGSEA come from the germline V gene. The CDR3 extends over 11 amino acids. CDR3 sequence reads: CSAGQAYEQYF. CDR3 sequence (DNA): TGCAGCGCTGGACAGGCCTACGAGCAGTACTTC.

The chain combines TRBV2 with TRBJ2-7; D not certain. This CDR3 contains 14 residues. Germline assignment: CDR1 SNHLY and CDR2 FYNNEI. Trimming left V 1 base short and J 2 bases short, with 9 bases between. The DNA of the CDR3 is TGTGCCAGCAGTGAAGGTTGGCAGACCTACGAGCAGTACTTC. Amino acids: CASSEGWQTYEQYF. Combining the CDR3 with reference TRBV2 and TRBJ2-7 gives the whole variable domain EPEVTQTPSHQVTQMGQEVILRCVPISNHLYFYWYRQILGQKVEFLVSFYNNEISEKSEIFDDQFSVERPDGSNFTLKIRSTKLEDSAMYFCASSEGWQTYEQYFGPGTRLTVT.

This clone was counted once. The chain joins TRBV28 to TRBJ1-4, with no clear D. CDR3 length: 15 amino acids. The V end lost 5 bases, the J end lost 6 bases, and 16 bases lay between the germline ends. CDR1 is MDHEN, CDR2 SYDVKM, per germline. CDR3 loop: CASSPGVVPHEKLFF. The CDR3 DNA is TGTGCCAGCAGTCCAGGCGTTGTGCCCCATGAAAAACTGTTTTTT.

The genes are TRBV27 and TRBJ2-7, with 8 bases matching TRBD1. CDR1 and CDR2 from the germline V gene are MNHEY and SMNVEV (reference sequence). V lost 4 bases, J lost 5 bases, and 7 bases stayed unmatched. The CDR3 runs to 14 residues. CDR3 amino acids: CASSYRTGKDEQYF. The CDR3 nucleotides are TGTGCCAGCAGTTACCGGACAGGGAAGGACGAGCAGTACTTC.

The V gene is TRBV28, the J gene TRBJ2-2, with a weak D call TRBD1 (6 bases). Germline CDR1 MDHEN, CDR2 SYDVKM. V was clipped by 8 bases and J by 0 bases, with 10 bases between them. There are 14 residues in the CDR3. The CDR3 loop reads CASLDRSNTGELFF. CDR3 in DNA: TGTGCCAGCCTAGACAGGTCGAACACCGGGGAGCTGTTTTTT.

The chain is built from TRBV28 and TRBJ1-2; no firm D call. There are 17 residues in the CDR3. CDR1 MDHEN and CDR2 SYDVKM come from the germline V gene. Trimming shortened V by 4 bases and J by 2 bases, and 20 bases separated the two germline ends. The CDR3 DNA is TGTGCCAGCAGTTCACCCCCGGGGAGCAACGGAAACTATGGCTACACCTTC. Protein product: CASSSPPGSNGNYGYTF.

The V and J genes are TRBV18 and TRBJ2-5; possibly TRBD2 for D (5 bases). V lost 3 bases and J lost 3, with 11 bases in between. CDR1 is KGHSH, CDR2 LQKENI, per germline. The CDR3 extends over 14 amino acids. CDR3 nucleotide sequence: TGTGCCAGCTCACCCGCGGGCGTAAAAGAGACCCAGTACTTC. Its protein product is CASSPAGVKETQYF.

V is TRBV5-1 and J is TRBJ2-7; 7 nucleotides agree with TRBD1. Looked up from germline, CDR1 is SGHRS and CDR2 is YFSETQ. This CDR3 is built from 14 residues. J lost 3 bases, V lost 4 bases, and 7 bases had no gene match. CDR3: CASSRWDSSYEQYF. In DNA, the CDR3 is TGCGCCAGCAGCCGCTGGGACAGCAGCTACGAGCAGTACTTC.

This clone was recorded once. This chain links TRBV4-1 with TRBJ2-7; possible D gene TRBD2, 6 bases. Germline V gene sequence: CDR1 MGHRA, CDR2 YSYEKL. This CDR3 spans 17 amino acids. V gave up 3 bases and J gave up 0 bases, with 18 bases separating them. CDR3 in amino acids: CASSQNPSGVSSYEQYF. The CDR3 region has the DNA TGCGCCAGCAGCCAGAATCCATCGGGGGTAAGCTCCTACGAGCAGTACTTC.

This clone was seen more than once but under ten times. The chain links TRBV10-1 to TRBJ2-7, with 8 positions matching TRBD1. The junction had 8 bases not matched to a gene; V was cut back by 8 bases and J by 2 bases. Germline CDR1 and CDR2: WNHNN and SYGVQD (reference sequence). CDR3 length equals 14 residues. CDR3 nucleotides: TGCGCCAGCTCCTCTGGGACAGGTCCCTACGAGCAGTACTTC. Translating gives CASSSGTGPYEQYF.

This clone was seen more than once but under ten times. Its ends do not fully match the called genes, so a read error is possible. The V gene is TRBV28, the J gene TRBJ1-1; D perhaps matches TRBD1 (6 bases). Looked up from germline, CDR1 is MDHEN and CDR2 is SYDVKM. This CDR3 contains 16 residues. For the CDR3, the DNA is TGTGCCAGCACTTTAGGGGGGGCAACCGGGAACACTGAAGCTTTCTTT. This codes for CASTLGGATGNTEAFF.

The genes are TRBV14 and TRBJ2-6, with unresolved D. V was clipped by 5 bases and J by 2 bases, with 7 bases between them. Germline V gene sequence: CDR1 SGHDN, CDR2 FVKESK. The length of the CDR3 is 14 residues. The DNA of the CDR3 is TGTGCCAGCAGCATAGACACTGGGGCCAACGTCCTGACTTTC. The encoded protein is CASSIDTGANVLTF.

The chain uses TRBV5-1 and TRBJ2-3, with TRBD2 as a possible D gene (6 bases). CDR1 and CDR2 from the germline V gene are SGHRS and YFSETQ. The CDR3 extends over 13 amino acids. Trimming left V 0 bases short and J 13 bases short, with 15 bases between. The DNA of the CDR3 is TGCGCCAGCAGCTTGGCCCGGGAGCAGGCGGAGTATTTT. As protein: CASSLAREQAEYF.

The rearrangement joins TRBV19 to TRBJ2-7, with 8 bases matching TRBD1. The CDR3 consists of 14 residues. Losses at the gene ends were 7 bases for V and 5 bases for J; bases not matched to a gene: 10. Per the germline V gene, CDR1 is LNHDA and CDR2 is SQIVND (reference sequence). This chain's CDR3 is CASNHGQGVDEQYF. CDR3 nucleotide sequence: TGTGCCAGTAACCACGGACAGGGAGTGGACGAGCAGTACTTC.

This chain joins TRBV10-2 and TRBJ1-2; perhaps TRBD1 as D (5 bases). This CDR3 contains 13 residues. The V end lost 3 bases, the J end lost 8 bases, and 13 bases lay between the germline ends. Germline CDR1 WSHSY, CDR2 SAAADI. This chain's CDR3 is CASSEGALRGYTF. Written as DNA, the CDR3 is TGCGCCAGCAGTGAAGGGGCCCTAAGGGGCTACACCTTC.

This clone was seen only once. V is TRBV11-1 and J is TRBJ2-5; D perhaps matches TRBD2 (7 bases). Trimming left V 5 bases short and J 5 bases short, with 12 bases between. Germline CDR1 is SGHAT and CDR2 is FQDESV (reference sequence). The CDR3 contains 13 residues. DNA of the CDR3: TGTGCCAGCAGCGGGGGGGCGGGGGAGACCCAGTACTTC. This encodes CASSGGAGETQYF.

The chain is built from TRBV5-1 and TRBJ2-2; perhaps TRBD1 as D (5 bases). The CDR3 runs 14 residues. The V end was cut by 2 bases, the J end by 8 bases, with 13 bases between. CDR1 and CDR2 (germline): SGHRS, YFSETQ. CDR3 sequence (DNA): TGCGCCAGCAGCTTTCAGGGCAGAGTGGGGGAGCTGTTTTTT. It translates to CASSFQGRVGELFF.

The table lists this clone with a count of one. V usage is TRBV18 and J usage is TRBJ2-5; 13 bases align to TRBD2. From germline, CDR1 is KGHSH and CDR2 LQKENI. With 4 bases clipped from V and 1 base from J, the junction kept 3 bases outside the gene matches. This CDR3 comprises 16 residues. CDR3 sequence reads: CASSLGTSGAQETQYF. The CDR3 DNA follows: TGTGCCAGCTCACTCGGGACTAGCGGGGCCCAAGAGACCCAGTACTTC.

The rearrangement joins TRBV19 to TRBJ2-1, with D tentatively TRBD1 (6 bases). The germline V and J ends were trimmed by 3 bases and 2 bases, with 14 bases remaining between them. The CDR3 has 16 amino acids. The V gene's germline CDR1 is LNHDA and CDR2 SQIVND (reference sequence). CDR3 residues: CASSIVGRGPYNEQFF. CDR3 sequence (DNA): TGTGCCAGTAGTATTGTGGGCAGGGGACCCTACAATGAGCAGTTCTTC.

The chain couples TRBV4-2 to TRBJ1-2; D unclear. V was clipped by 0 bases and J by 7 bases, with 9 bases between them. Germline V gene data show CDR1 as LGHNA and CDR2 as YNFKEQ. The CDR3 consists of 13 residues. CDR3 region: CASSQEPGIGYTF. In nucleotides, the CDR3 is TGTGCCAGCAGCCAAGAGCCGGGTATTGGCTACACCTTC.

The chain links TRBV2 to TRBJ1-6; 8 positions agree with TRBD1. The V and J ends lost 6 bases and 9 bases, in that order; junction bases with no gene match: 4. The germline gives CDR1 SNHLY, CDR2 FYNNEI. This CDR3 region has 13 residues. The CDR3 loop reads CASRDRVGSPLHF. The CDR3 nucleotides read TGTGCCAGCAGGGACAGGGTTGGTTCACCCCTCCACTTT.

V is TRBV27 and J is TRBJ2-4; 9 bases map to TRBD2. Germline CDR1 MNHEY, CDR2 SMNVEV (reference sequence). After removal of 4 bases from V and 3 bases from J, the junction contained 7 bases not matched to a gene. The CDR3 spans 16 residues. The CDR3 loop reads CASSSALAGNKNIQYF. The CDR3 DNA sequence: TGTGCCAGCAGTTCGGCCCTAGCGGGGAACAAAAACATTCAGTACTTC.

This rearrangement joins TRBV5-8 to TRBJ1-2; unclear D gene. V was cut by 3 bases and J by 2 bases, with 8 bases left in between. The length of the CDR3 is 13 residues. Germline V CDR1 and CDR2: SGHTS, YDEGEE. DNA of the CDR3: TGTGCCAGCAGCTATGAGAGAAACTATGGCTACACCTTC. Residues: CASSYERNYGYTF. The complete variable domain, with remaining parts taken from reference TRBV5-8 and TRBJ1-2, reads EAGVTQSPTHLIKTRGQQATLRCSPISGHTSVYWYQQALGLGLQFLLWYDEGEERNRGNFPPRFSGRQFPNYSSELNVNALELEDSALYLCASSYERNYGYTFGSGTRLTVV.

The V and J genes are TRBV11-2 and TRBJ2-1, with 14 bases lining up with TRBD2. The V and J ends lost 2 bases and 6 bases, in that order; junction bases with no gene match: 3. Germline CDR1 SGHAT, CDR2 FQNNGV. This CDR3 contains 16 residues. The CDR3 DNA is TGTGCCAGCAGCTTAACCGGGACTAGCGGGAGCAATGAGCAGTTCTTC. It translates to CASSLTGTSGSNEQFF. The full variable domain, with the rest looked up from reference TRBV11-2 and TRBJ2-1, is EAGVAQSPRYKIIEKRQSVAFWCNPISGHATLYWYQQILGQGPKLLIQFQNNGVVDDSQLPKDRFSAERLKGVDSTLKIQPAKLEDSAVYLCASSLTGTSGSNEQFFGPGTRLTVL.

The CDR3 DNA reads as TGTGCCAGCAGCTTAGCAGGGGGCAGGAGAACTGAAGCTTTCTTT. It codes for CASSLAGGRRTEAFF. The V call is TRBV11-2, the J call TRBJ1-1, with 8 positions matching TRBD1. The germline gives CDR1 SGHAT, CDR2 FQNNGV. Trimming at V came to 1 base and at J to 5 bases, leaving 6 bases not matched to a gene. CDR3 length: 15 amino acids.